This TCR beta chain was identified in a study of blood T cell repertoires in COVID-19. Original processing notes: How many nucleated cells were present was estimated from reference gene primer amplification. Sequencing used immunoSEQ multiplex PCR; TCRdb keeps in-frame clones, though not all of them. That table supplies the V and J calls and clone size; D and trimming were determined from the DNA. This sample has around 140,000 clones, with 60% to 85% found just once. The CDR3 is made up of 13 amino acids. Germline V gene data show CDR1 as DFQATT and CDR2 as SNEGSKA (reference sequence). V was pared by 3 bases and J by 2 bases, with 1 base of the junction left unmatched.

Specimen: peripheral blood. The TCR sequence derives from a man in his forties or fifties with acute or convalescent COVID-19. This chain links TRBV20-1 with TRBJ1-3; 7 bases fit TRBD1. The CDR3 nucleotides are TGCAGTGCTAGTAGGGGGCCTGGAAACACCATATATTTT. This codes for CSASRGPGNTIYF.